The present T cell receptor beta chain was sequenced within a study of cytomegalovirus exposure and HLA in healthy donors. The wider study: Early on, a data release was issued that held some 85 million unique TCRs from HLA-typed donors.

The donors comprised healthy bone marrow donors. The study's findings and limits: Most TCR sequences were uncommon, yet certain public TCRs appeared in many donors. TRBV6-2, TRBV6-3 and some other V segments were unresolvable in 87-base-pair reads.

Use of 60 Vbeta and 13 Jbeta primers characterized the PCR. Clones were read by immunoSEQ multiplex PCR, and TCRdb kept only the in-frame ones, dropping some. Among around 100,000 clones listed, 67% were seen once. Turning to this clone: The target antigen is unknown.

Trimming pared 5 bases from V and 1 base from J, leaving 8 bases between. Looked up from germline, CDR1 is MNHEY and CDR2 is SMNVEV (reference sequence). The CDR3 consists of 13 residues. The sequencing input was PBMCs. The TCR comes from a man younger than 35 in good health and CMV-seropositive. The V call is TRBV27, the J call TRBJ1-1; a possible D gene is TRBD1 (5 bases). CDR3 residues: CASSTGRNTEAFF. DNA for the CDR3: TGTGCCAGCAGTACAGGTCGGAACACTGAAGCTTTCTTT.